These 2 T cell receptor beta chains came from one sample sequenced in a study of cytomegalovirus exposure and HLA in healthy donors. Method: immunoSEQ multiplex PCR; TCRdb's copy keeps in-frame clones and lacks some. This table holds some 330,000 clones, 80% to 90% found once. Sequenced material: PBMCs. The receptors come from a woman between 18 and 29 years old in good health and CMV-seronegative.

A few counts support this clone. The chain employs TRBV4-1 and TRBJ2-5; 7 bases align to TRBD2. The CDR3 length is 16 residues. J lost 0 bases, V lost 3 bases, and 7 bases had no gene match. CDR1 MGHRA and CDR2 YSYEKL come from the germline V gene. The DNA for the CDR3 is TGCGCCAGCAGCCACGAAGCGGGATCAAACCAAGAGACCCAGTACTTC. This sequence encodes CASSHEAGSNQETQYF.

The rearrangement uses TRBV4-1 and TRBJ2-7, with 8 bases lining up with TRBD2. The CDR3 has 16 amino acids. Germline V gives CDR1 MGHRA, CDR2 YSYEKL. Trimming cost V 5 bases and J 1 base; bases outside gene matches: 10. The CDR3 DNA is TGCGCCAGCAGCGATCCGAGCGGGAGTAAATCCTACGAGCAGTACTTC. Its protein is CASSDPSGSKSYEQYF.